This passage covers 21 T cell receptor beta chains from one sample sequenced in a study of T cells in Graves' hyperthyroidism and ophthalmopathy (dated by TCRdb to between 2018 and 2021). Library generation was performed with multiplex PCR. The reads were generated on an Illumina HiSeq 2000. The TCR beta CDR3 regions were amplified from RNA transcripts. The TCR CDR3 was subjected to a first round of RT-PCR using the HTBI primer set and the Qiagen OneStep RT-PCR kit. Starting from the raw public reads, TCRdb applied fastp trimming at Q25, assembled clones with MiXCR and retained in-frame beta chains. Every CDR3 protein is listed once, alongside the most common genes and DNA of its rows. The sample table lists hundreds of thousands of distinct CDR3 sequences, approximately 14% of them with a count of one. The ten most abundant clones make up 10% to 13% of the sample. Sequencing was done on a sample of blood. The receptor source for this set is a woman under 30 with Graves' hyperthyroidism.

This clonotype was counted many times. The chain couples TRBV6-2 or TRBV6-3 to TRBJ2-7; TRBD1 or TRBD2 may be the D gene (5 bases each). The CDR3 spans 12 residues. Trimming pared 6 bases from V and 6 bases from J, leaving 12 bases between. Germline CDR1 and CDR2: MNHEY and SVGEGT. The CDR3 DNA reads TGTGCCAGCAGGACTACAGGATCCGAGCAGTACTTC. Protein product: CASRTTGSEQYF.

This rearrangement joins TRBV19 to TRBJ2-7, with 7 bases fitting TRBD2. J gave up 0 bases and V 4 bases, and 6 bases lay outside the gene matches. This CDR3 comprises 15 residues. Germline lookup yields CDR1 LNHDA and CDR2 SQIVND (reference sequence). In DNA form, the CDR3 reads TGTGCCAGTAGTAAGGAATCTAGCGGCTCCTACGAGCAGTACTTC. The encoded protein is CASSKESSGSYEQYF.

This clonotype was observed at least ten times. The chain carries TRBV20-1 and TRBJ2-3; 11 positions match TRBD1. The CDR3 extends over 18 amino acids. The germline CDR1 and CDR2 sequences are DFQATT and SNEGSKA (reference sequence). The trim removed 2 bases at V and 6 bases at J, leaving 16 bases unmatched. The CDR3 DNA reads as TGCAGTGCTAGACCCTACAAGGACGGACAGGGGGCTCCGGATACGCAGTATTTT. It encodes CSARPYKDGQGAPDTQYF.

This clonotype was observed many times. This chain connects TRBV11-3 to TRBJ2-1; 14 positions match TRBD2. CDR1 SGHNT and CDR2 YENEEA come from the germline V gene. The CDR3 has 14 residues. J was trimmed by 13 bases and V by 5 bases; bases with no gene match: 7. The CDR3 region has the DNA TGTGCCAGCAGCCCCCCGGGACTAGCGGGAGTACAGTTCTTC. It is translated as CASSPPGLAGVQFF.

This clonotype was seen at least ten times. The chain joins TRBV11-2 to TRBJ2-1; 11 bases match TRBD2. Germline V gene data show CDR1 as SGHAT and CDR2 as FQNNGV. The CDR3 has 15 residues. V shed 0 bases, J shed 9 bases, and the junction held 4 bases outside the gene matches. The DNA of the CDR3 is TGTGCCAGCAGCTTAGAGGGTAGCGGGAGGGCTGAGCAGTTCTTC. This encodes CASSLEGSGRAEQFF.

This clonotype was seen ten or more times. The chain has TRBV3-1 and TRBJ2-7, with D tentatively TRBD2 (5 bases). The germline V gene has CDR1 LGHDT and CDR2 YNNKEL (reference sequence). V shed 3 bases and J shed 2 bases, with 11 bases lying between them. The CDR3 extends over 14 amino acids. The CDR3 DNA reads TGTGCCAGCAGCCACGAGGGATACGCCTACGAGCAGTACTTC. This gives the protein CASSHEGYAYEQYF.

The chain uses TRBV3-1 and TRBJ2-7; TRBD2 aligns across 8 bases. CDR1 and CDR2 from the germline V gene are LGHDT and YNNKEL (reference sequence). The CDR3 sequence is 16 residues long. Unmatched junction bases numbered 12, after V lost 3 bases and J lost 5 bases. The DNA of the CDR3 is TGTGCCAGCAGCCACCGCCAGCGGGAGTTGATACACGAGCAGTACTTC. Encoded protein: CASSHRQRELIHEQYF.

In this sample, this clonotype turned up many times. The chain employs TRBV7-8 and TRBJ2-7; 8 bases match TRBD2. Germline lookup yields CDR1 SGHVS and CDR2 FQNEAQ. The CDR3 runs to 15 residues. The V segment lost 5 bases and the J segment 9 bases; nucleotides outside the gene matches: 15. CDR3 sequence reads: CASSEGLGLLRVQYF. DNA for the CDR3: TGTGCCAGCAGCGAGGGACTAGGACTTCTACGTGTGCAGTACTTC.

The rearrangement joins TRBV24-1 to TRBJ1-5; D gene ambiguous. Germline CDR1 KGHDR, CDR2 SFDVKD. V was trimmed by 3 bases and J by 0 bases, leaving 5 bases between them. The CDR3 is 14 residues long. Here the CDR3 reads CATSDMYSNQPQHF. In DNA, the CDR3 is TGTGCCACCAGTGATATGTATAGCAATCAGCCCCAGCATTTT.

This chain joins TRBV19 and TRBJ2-5; D remains unclear. Trimming pared 6 bases from V and 5 bases from J, leaving 10 bases between. CDR3 length: 12 amino acids. CDR1 LNHDA and CDR2 SQIVND come from the germline V gene (reference sequence). CDR3 nucleotide sequence: TGTGCCAGTAGGAGTCTCCAGGAGACCCAGTACTTC. Its protein is CASRSLQETQYF.

This clonotype has a count of ten or more. V is TRBV9 and J is TRBJ2-5, with TRBD2 matching 7 bases. CDR3 length equals 16 residues. With V trimmed by 0 bases and J by 4 bases, 9 bases remained unmatched. The germline CDR1 and CDR2 sequences are SGDLS and YYNGEE. The CDR3 bases are TGTGCCAGCAGCGTAGGAGGGCGGGAGTTCGTAGAGACCCAGTACTTC. As protein: CASSVGGREFVETQYF.

This clonotype showed up many times. This sequence joins TRBV30 and TRBJ2-1; unclear D gene. V dropped 2 bases and J dropped 1 base, with 12 bases sitting between them. The CDR3 spans 15 residues. CDR1 is GTSNPN, CDR2 SVGIG, per germline (reference sequence). CDR3 coding DNA: TGTGCCTGGAGTTGGGGTTCGGGTTCCTACAATGAGCAGTTCTTC. This translates into CAWSWGSGSYNEQFF.

The chain uses TRBV14 and TRBJ2-2; D is unclear. V was clipped by 1 base and J by 7 bases, with 7 bases between them. This CDR3 region has 13 residues. Germline V lookup: CDR1 SGHDN, CDR2 FVKESK. The CDR3 here is CASSQGTIGELFF. The CDR3, as DNA: TGTGCCAGCAGCCAAGGAACGATCGGGGAGCTGTTTTTT.

This clonotype was observed a handful of times. The chain has TRBV4-1 and TRBJ2-1; D is unclear. V gave up 6 bases and J gave up 0 bases, with 18 bases separating them. Germline CDR1 is MGHRA and CDR2 is YSYEKL. CDR3 size: 17 residues. CDR3 sequence: CASSRRPPRISYNEQFF. The CDR3 DNA follows: TGCGCCAGCAGTCGCAGACCACCGAGAATCTCCTACAATGAGCAGTTCTTC.

This clonotype was counted at least ten times. This chain connects TRBV27 to TRBJ1-1; 8 bases are a match to TRBD1. The CDR3 sequence is 14 residues long. The germline gives CDR1 MNHEY, CDR2 SMNVEV (reference sequence). After removal of 7 bases from V and 0 bases from J, the junction contained 4 bases not matched to a gene. The CDR3 loop reads CASIRQGLNTEAFF. In nucleotides, the CDR3 is TGTGCCAGCATCCGACAGGGGTTGAACACTGAAGCTTTCTTT.

This clonotype was seen only a few times. The chain couples TRBV6-2 or TRBV6-3 to TRBJ2-6; maybe TRBD1 (5 bases). CDR3 size: 17 residues. The germline V gene has CDR1 MNHEY and CDR2 SVGEGT. Trimming cost V 4 bases and J 4 bases, with 17 bases left between them. The CDR3 is CASSFLIQVNGANVLTF. The CDR3 DNA reads as TGTGCCAGCAGTTTCCTGATACAGGTAAACGGGGCCAACGTCCTGACTTTC.

The chain couples TRBV28 to TRBJ2-2; no firm D call. V was clipped by 6 bases and J by 5 bases, with 7 bases between them. The CDR3 is 12 amino acids. Germline-derived CDR1 and CDR2 are MDHEN and SYDVKM. This chain's CDR3 is CASRDPTGELFF. DNA for the CDR3: TGTGCCAGCAGGGACCCAACCGGGGAGCTGTTTTTT.

This clonotype has ten or more counts. The V and J genes are TRBV2 and TRBJ2-7; the D gene could be TRBD1 or TRBD2 (5 bases each). Germline loops: CDR1 SNHLY, CDR2 FYNNEI. The CDR3 has 15 amino acids. Trimming took 2 bases from V and 2 from J, leaving 13 bases between them. CDR3 nucleotides: TGTGCCAGCAGTGAATGGGGGACCGCCACCTACGAGCAGTACTTC. Amino acid sequence: CASSEWGTATYEQYF.

This clonotype has only a few counts. The chain links TRBV24-1 to TRBJ1-5, with D uncertain. The CDR3 covers 12 residues. V lost 4 bases, J lost 3 bases, and 3 bases lay in between. CDR1 is KGHDR, CDR2 SFDVKD, per germline. Here the CDR3 reads CATSETNQPQHF. The CDR3 nucleotides are TGTGCCACCAGTGAGACCAATCAGCCCCAGCATTTT.

This clonotype was recorded at least ten times. The rearrangement links TRBV28 to TRBJ2-7, with 11 bases lining up with TRBD2. V was clipped by 6 bases and J by 0 bases; unmatched bases: 4. Germline V lookup: CDR1 MDHEN, CDR2 SYDVKM. This CDR3 spans 15 amino acids. In DNA, the CDR3 is TGTGCCAGCAGGAGACTAGCGGGAAGCTCCTACGAGCAGTACTTC. Translated, it gives CASRRLAGSSYEQYF.

Only a few counts were recorded for this clonotype. The chain joins TRBV19 to TRBJ2-5; 12 bases map to TRBD2. Germline assignment: CDR1 LNHDA and CDR2 SQIVND (reference sequence). V lost 4 bases to trimming and J lost 5 bases; unmatched junction nucleotides: 14. The CDR3 loop spans 18 amino acids. The CDR3 sequence is CASSTTARLAGVEETQYF. CDR3 sequence (DNA): TGTGCCAGTAGTACTACCGCTCGACTAGCGGGAGTCGAGGAGACCCAGTACTTC.